Each of the 29 T cell receptor beta chains below was sequenced from the same sample in a study of immune reconstitution after stem cell transplant in scleroderma. TCRdb fed the RT-PCR reads into MiXCR, producing one record per CDR3 protein. The data contain around 5,000 distinct CDR3 sequences, approximately 8.5% of them seen just once; the ten biggest clones take up around 3.8%. Specimen collection occurred before or after autologous hematopoietic stem cell transplantation (not recorded which). All receptors come from a male donor with systemic sclerosis.

This clonotype counts as medium-sized. V gene TRBV20-1 combines with J gene TRBJ2-7; D gene unclear. Germline V gene lookup returns CDR1 DFQATT and CDR2 SNEGSKA (reference sequence). Deletions cut 0 bases from V and 3 bases from J, with 3 bases between. This CDR3 spans 11 amino acids. The CDR3 protein is CSARDDYEQYF. CDR3 sequence (DNA): TGCAGTGCTAGAGACGACTACGAGCAGTACTTC.

The chain has TRBV20-1 and TRBJ2-3; 11 bases map to TRBD2. J was trimmed by 5 bases and V by 6 bases; bases with no gene match: 19. Germline assignment: CDR1 DFQATT and CDR2 SNEGSKA (reference sequence). This CDR3 spans 18 amino acids. This chain's CDR3 is CSAFDSSSGRFWGDTQYF. The CDR3 DNA is TGCAGTGCATTCGATTCTTCTAGCGGGAGGTTTTGGGGAGATACGCAGTATTTT.

In its sample, this clonotype was seen a few times. V is TRBV28 and J is TRBJ1-3; D might be TRBD1 (5 bases). The CDR3 sequence is 14 residues long. Trimming removed 4 bases at V and 1 base at J, with 8 bases between. The germline V gene encodes CDR1 MDHEN and CDR2 SYDVKM. The DNA of the CDR3 is TGTGCCAGCAGTTCGGACATGTCTGGAAACACCATATATTTT. The encoded protein is CASSSDMSGNTIYF.

By sample share, this clonotype is medium-sized (0.01 to 0.1%). V and J are TRBV7-2 and TRBJ1-6; D is perhaps TRBD1 (5 bases). The germline V and J ends were trimmed by 1 base and 11 bases, with 12 bases remaining between them. This CDR3 has 14 amino acids. Looked up from germline, CDR1 is SGHTA and CDR2 is FQGNSA. The CDR3 nucleotides read TGTGCCAGCAGCTTAGGCCAGGGCATCGCACCCCTCCACTTT. This gives the protein CASSLGQGIAPLHF.

This clonotype is labeled as medium-sized. This chain connects TRBV6-2 or TRBV6-3 to TRBJ1-5; D is uncertain. The CDR3 totals 14 residues. V was pared by 7 bases and J by 4 bases, with 14 bases between. The germline CDR1 and CDR2 sequences are MNHEY and SVGEGT. The CDR3 reads CASNPGRINQPQHF. Written as DNA, the CDR3 is TGTGCCAGCAATCCCGGACGTATAAATCAGCCCCAGCATTTT.

The chain recombines TRBV20-1 with TRBJ2-5, with D tentatively TRBD1 or TRBD2 (6 bases each). The V gene's germline CDR1 is DFQATT and CDR2 SNEGSKA (reference sequence). V was pared by 1 base and J by 6 bases, with 12 bases between. CDR3 length: 13 amino acids. Here the CDR3 DNA reads TGCAGTGCTAGAGTAGGGGGGCTGAAGACCCAGTACTTC. It translates to CSARVGGLKTQYF.

The rearrangement uses TRBV7-2 and TRBJ2-1; maybe TRBD2 (5 bases). The CDR3 covers 16 residues. Looked up from germline, CDR1 is SGHTA and CDR2 is FQGNSA. V lost 5 bases, J lost 0 bases, and 14 bases lay in between. The CDR3 here is CASSPRTGYSYNEQFF. CDR3 nucleotides: TGTGCCAGCAGCCCGAGAACGGGGTACTCCTACAATGAGCAGTTCTTC. The full variable domain, its missing parts supplied by reference TRBV7-2 and TRBJ2-1, is GAGVSQSPSNKVTEKGKDVELRCDPISGHTALYWYRQSLGQGLEFLIYFQGNSAPDKSGLPSDRFSAERTGGSVSTLTIQRTQQEDSAVYLCASSPRTGYSYNEQFFGPGTRLTVL.

The chain carries TRBV28 and TRBJ1-5, with D perhaps TRBD1 (5 bases). The germline V gene has CDR1 MDHEN and CDR2 SYDVKM. Trimming pared 6 bases from V and 7 bases from J, leaving 16 bases between. The CDR3 length is 14 residues. The CDR3 spells CASSYGGGWQPQHF. The CDR3 nucleotides are TGTGCCAGCAGCTATGGTGGGGGTTGGCAGCCCCAGCATTTT.

This clonotype is termed large. One end of the junction varies from germline; a read error may be responsible. As DNA, the CDR3 is TGTGCCACCAGTTACCCAGGTCCCCCAAATGAGCAGTTCTTC. Translation gives CATSYPGPPNEQFF. The chain links TRBV6-5 to TRBJ2-1; D gene uncertain. Germline CDR1 MNHEY, CDR2 SVGAGI. The CDR3 spans 14 residues.

This clonotype was found a few times. The genes are TRBV11-2 and TRBJ1-3; no clear D gene. CDR3 length equals 16 residues. V was pared by 4 bases and J by 1 base, with 14 bases between. Germline loops: CDR1 SGHAT, CDR2 FQNNGV. CDR3 DNA: TGTGCCAGCAGCTCCAACCGGAGAAAATCTGGAAACACCATATATTTT. Protein product: CASSSNRRKSGNTIYF.

This clonotype rates as medium-sized. The rearrangement uses TRBV20-1 and TRBJ1-1; maybe TRBD1 (5 bases). With 8 bases removed from V and 1 base from J, the gap between germline ends came to 17 bases. Germline CDR1 reads DFQATT; CDR2 reads SNEGSKA (reference sequence). The CDR3 totals 14 residues. CDR3 amino acids: CSPRGGSENTEAFF. The CDR3 coding sequence is TGCAGTCCCCGGGGGGGTTCAGAGAACACTGAAGCTTTCTTT.

CDR3 nucleotide sequence: TGTGCCAGCAGTTTTTGGGGGGGAGAAAAACTGTTTTTT. It translates to CASSFWGGEKLFF. This chain connects TRBV28 to TRBJ1-4, with D possibly being TRBD1 (5 bases). Trimming removed 3 bases at V and 8 bases at J, with 10 bases between. CDR3 size: 13 residues. Germline values: CDR1 MDHEN, CDR2 SYDVKM.

This clonotype is judged medium-sized (0.01 to 0.1%). The gene calls are TRBV20-1 and TRBJ2-7; the match to TRBD2 covers 8 bases. V shed 1 base and J 2 bases; nucleotides not matched to a gene: 1. The CDR3 sequence is 13 residues long. Germline V gene data show CDR1 as DFQATT and CDR2 as SNEGSKA (reference sequence). This CDR3 reads CSARAGGAYEQYF. CDR3 coding DNA: TGCAGTGCTAGAGCGGGAGGGGCCTACGAGCAGTACTTC.

The V gene is TRBV29-1, the J gene TRBJ2-3; D is unclear. V was clipped by 1 base and J by 7 bases, with 9 bases between them. The germline V gene has CDR1 SQVTM and CDR2 ANQGSEA. This CDR3 has 12 residues. The CDR3 sequence: CSVEVQTNTQYF. The CDR3 coding sequence is TGCAGCGTTGAAGTTCAGACAAATACGCAGTATTTT.

The CDR3 DNA follows: TGTGCCAGCAGCTTAAGGGTGCGTGGCGACGGTGAGCAGTTCTTC. Residues: CASSLRVRGDGEQFF. V usage is TRBV7-3 and J usage is TRBJ2-1; D is unclear. Germline V gene data show CDR1 as SGHTA and CDR2 as FQGTGA. CDR3 size: 15 residues. Trimming left V 1 base short and J 9 bases short, with 16 bases between.

V gene TRBV7-2 combines with J gene TRBJ2-1; TRBD1 aligns across 10 bases. Looked up from germline, CDR1 is SGHTA and CDR2 is FQGNSA. V shed 3 bases, J shed 8 bases, and the junction held 1 base outside the gene matches. The CDR3 totals 13 residues. The CDR3 sequence: CASSFGTGDEQFF. CDR3 sequence (DNA): TGTGCCAGCAGCTTTGGGACAGGGGATGAGCAGTTCTTC.

The chain has TRBV29-1 and TRBJ2-1; maybe TRBD1 (6 bases). Germline lookup yields CDR1 SQVTM and CDR2 ANQGSEA. This CDR3 has 13 residues. The V gene lost 7 bases and the J gene lost 7 bases, with 17 bases spanning the gap. This CDR3 reads CSAESQGPNEQFF. In DNA form, the CDR3 reads TGCAGCGCCGAATCACAGGGTCCGAATGAGCAGTTCTTC.

The V call is TRBV29-1, the J call TRBJ2-3, with 7 nucleotides matching TRBD1. The V segment lost 6 bases and the J segment 3 bases; nucleotides outside the gene matches: 12. CDR1 and CDR2 (germline): SQVTM, ANQGSEA. This CDR3 has 15 residues. CDR3 region: CSVGLQGRFTDTQYF. The CDR3 DNA sequence: TGCAGCGTGGGGCTACAGGGGCGATTTACAGATACGCAGTATTTT.

The chain is built from TRBV20-1 and TRBJ2-2; maybe TRBD1 (5 bases). V was trimmed by 7 bases and J by 2 bases, leaving 8 bases between them. This CDR3 has 12 residues. Looked up from germline, CDR1 is DFQATT and CDR2 is SNEGSKA (reference sequence). For the CDR3, the DNA is TGCAGTGTGACAGCCAACACCGGGGAGCTGTTTTTT. Translated: CSVTANTGELFF.

V and J are TRBV7-3 and TRBJ1-1, with D possibly being TRBD1 (6 bases). The germline V gene encodes CDR1 SGHTA and CDR2 FQGTGA. This CDR3 spans 16 amino acids. Trimming removed 5 bases at V and 5 bases at J, with 21 bases between. In DNA form, the CDR3 reads TGTGCCAGCAGCCTCCAGGGGCTGGCTGGGAATACTGAAGCTTTCTTT. Residues: CASSLQGLAGNTEAFF.

This clonotype was picked up a small number of times. The chain has TRBV5-6 and TRBJ2-1; D call uncertain. CDR3 length: 15 amino acids. Germline V lookup: CDR1 SGHDT, CDR2 YYEEEE. Trimming took 4 bases from V and 3 from J, leaving 14 bases between them. The CDR3 sequence is CASSLRPGGYNEQFF. The CDR3 DNA reads TGTGCCAGCAGCCTCCGACCAGGTGGCTACAATGAGCAGTTCTTC. The full variable domain, completed using reference TRBV5-6 and TRBJ2-1, is DAGVTQSPTHLIKTRGQQVTLRCSPKSGHDTVSWYQQALGQGPQFIFQYYEEEERQRGNFPDRFSGHQFPNYSSELNVNALLLGDSALYLCASSLRPGGYNEQFFGPGTRLTVL.

This CDR3 reads CASSVQGAVGNTIYF. CDR3 bases: TGTGCCAGCAGTGTACAGGGGGCGGTTGGAAACACCATATATTTT. This chain connects TRBV12-3 or TRBV12-4 to TRBJ1-3, with TRBD1 identical over 9 bases. V dropped 5 bases and J dropped 3; count of bases not matched to a gene: 5. The CDR3 is made up of 15 amino acids.

V gene TRBV5-1 combines with J gene TRBJ1-1; TRBD1 might be the D (5 bases). The CDR3 extends over 15 amino acids. V was trimmed by 3 bases and J by 5 bases, leaving 17 bases between them. Germline V CDR1 and CDR2: SGHRS, YFSETQ. The CDR3 reads CASSYGTALRTEAFF. CDR3 nucleotides: TGCGCCAGCAGCTACGGGACGGCCTTGAGGACTGAAGCTTTCTTT. Full variable domain (missing parts from reference TRBV5-1 and TRBJ1-1): KAGVTQTPRYLIKTRGQQVTLSCSPISGHRSVSWYQQTPGQGLQFLFEYFSETQRNKGNFPGRFSGRQFSNSRSEMNVSTLELGDSALYLCASSYGTALRTEAFFGQGTRLTVV.

The chain employs TRBV29-1 and TRBJ2-3; D uncertain. CDR3 length equals 14 residues. Germline V gives CDR1 SQVTM, CDR2 ANQGSEA. V gave up 2 bases and J gave up 0 bases, with 9 bases separating them. Written as DNA, the CDR3 is TGCAGCGTTGAAAGGAGTTATAGCACAGATACGCAGTATTTT. It yields the protein CSVERSYSTDTQYF.

The chain uses TRBV20-1 and TRBJ2-3; D gene uncertain. V was pared by 5 bases and J by 2 bases, with 20 bases between. The CDR3 consists of 16 residues. Germline-derived CDR1 and CDR2 are DFQATT and SNEGSKA (reference sequence). The CDR3 bases are TGCAGTGCTCTCCCCCTCGGGCAGTTCAACACAGATACGCAGTATTTT. It specifies CSALPLGQFNTDTQYF.

In its sample, this clonotype ranks as medium-sized. This chain uses TRBV7-2 with TRBJ2-3, with 7 bases lining up with TRBD1. Germline loops: CDR1 SGHTA, CDR2 FQGNSA. The V gene end was trimmed by 1 base and the J gene end by 4 bases; junction bases not matched to a gene: 5. The CDR3 runs 15 residues. This chain's CDR3 is CASSLEFTGADTQYF. DNA for the CDR3: TGTGCCAGCAGCTTAGAATTTACAGGGGCAGATACGCAGTATTTT.

A few counts support this clonotype. The chain links TRBV29-1 to TRBJ2-1, with TRBD1 matching 9 bases. The V gene's germline CDR1 is SQVTM and CDR2 ANQGSEA. The CDR3 has 15 residues. The ends lost 3 bases at V and 4 bases at J; junction bases unmatched: 7. Here the CDR3 reads CSVDPRGTGYNEQFF. CDR3 sequence (DNA): TGCAGCGTTGATCCACGAGGGACAGGGTACAATGAGCAGTTCTTC.

This clonotype was counted between two and nine times. This rearrangement joins TRBV20-1 to TRBJ2-1; 11 nucleotides agree with TRBD2. The CDR3 spans 15 residues. Trimming at V came to 6 bases and at J to 5 bases, leaving 9 bases not matched to a gene. Germline lookup yields CDR1 DFQATT and CDR2 SNEGSKA (reference sequence). The CDR3 sequence is CSASLAGGFNNEQFF. CDR3 nucleotides: TGCAGTGCAAGTCTAGCGGGAGGCTTTAACAATGAGCAGTTCTTC.

A word on this clonotype: This clone may be a read error of a much larger clone one base away. The chain uses TRBV28 and TRBJ1-5; D unresolved. V was trimmed by 6 bases and J by 5 bases, leaving 5 bases between them. Germline V gene data show CDR1 as MDHEN and CDR2 as SYDVKM. This CDR3 has 11 amino acids. CDR3 sequence (DNA): TGTGCCAGCAGCACAGATCAGCCCCAGCATTTT. Protein: CASSTDQPQHF.